The present entry profiles one TCR beta chain with its context. Its specificity is unknown. This entry belongs to a study of T cell responses to AZD1222 COVID-19 vaccine. Germline CDR1 SGHKS, CDR2 YYEKEE (reference sequence). Germline trimming cut 2 bases from V and 5 bases from J; bases unmatched to any gene: 1. The CDR3 is made up of 14 amino acids. The study, taken as a whole, reports: Increased Spike-specific TCR breadth and depth were observed after two AZD1222 doses. Clonal diversity may have been underestimated in mostly white British donors. Repertoire collection took place solely once the T cell response had peaked. Of the AZD1222 recipients, only five to seven were seropositive at baseline.

The method was immunoSEQ multiplex PCR; TCRdb's version includes in-frame clones alone and lacks a portion of them. The repertoire includes 90,000 to 120,000 clones, roughly 87% of them detected once, and roughly 5% sits in the top ten. The rearrangement joins TRBV5-5 to TRBJ2-2; 9 bases align to TRBD1. The material was peripheral blood, obtained 28 days after the second AZD1222 dose. The receptor comes from an adult who received the AZD1222 COVID-19 vaccine. The CDR3 reads CASSLGQGTGELFF. The CDR3 bases are TGTGCCAGCAGCTTAGGACAGGGGACCGGGGAGCTGTTTTTT.